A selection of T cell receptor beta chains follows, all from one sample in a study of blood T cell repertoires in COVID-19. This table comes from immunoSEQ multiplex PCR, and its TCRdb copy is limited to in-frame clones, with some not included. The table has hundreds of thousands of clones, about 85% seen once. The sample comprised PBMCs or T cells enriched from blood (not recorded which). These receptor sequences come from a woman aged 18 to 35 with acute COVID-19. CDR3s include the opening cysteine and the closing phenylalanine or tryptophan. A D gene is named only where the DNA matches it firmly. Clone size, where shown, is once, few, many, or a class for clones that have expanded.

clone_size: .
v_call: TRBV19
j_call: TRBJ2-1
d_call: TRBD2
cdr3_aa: CASSMGGLSGGSSYNEQFF
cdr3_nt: TGTGCCAGTAGTATGGGTGGCCTTAGCGGGGGGAGCTCCTACAATGAGCAGTTCTTC

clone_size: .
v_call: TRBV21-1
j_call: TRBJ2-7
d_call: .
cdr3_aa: CARKKGTLEGSYEQYF
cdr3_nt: TGTGCCAGAAAAAAAGGGACTCTAGAGGGCTCCTACGAGCAGTACTTC

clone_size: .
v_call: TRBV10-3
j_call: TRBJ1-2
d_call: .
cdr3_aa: CAISGTGQGGYTF
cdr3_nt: TGTGCCATCAGTGGTACAGGGCAAGGTGGCTACACCTTC

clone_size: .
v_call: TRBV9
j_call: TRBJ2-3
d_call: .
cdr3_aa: CASSANREDTQYF
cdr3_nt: TGTGCCAGCAGCGCCAACAGGGAAGATACGCAGTATTTT

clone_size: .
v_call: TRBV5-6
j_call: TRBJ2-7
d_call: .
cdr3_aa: CASSLAAETYEQYF
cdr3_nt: TGTGCCAGCAGCTTGGCCGCGGAAACCTACGAGCAGTACTTC

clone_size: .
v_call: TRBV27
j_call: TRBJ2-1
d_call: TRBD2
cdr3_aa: CASSFGTKNEQFF
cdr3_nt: TGTGCCAGCAGTTTTGGGACTAAGAATGAGCAGTTCTTC

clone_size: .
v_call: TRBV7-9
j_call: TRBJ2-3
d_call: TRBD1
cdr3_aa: CASSRQGGDTQYF
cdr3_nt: TGTGCCAGCAGCCGACAGGGCGGAGATACGCAGTATTTT

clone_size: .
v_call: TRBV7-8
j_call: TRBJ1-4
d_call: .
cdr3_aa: CASSKTGNTGEKLFF
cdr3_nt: TGTGCCAGCAGCAAAACAGGGAATACGGGCGAAAAACTGTTTTTT

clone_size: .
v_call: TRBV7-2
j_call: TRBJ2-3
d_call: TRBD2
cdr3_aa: CATAAGGSTDTQYF
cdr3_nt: TGTGCCACCGCCGCGGGAGGTAGCACAGATACGCAGTATTTT

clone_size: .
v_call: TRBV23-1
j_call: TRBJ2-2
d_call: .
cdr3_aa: CASSQSKGSRELFF
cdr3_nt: TGCGCCAGCAGTCAGTCCAAGGGGTCGCGGGAGCTGTTTTTT

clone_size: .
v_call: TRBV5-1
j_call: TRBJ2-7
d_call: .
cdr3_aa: CASRMEPGLSYEQYF
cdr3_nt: TGCGCCAGCAGAATGGAACCGGGACTTTCCTACGAGCAGTACTTC

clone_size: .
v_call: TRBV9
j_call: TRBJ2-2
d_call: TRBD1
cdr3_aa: CASSALGQGGTGELFF
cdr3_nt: TGTGCCAGCAGCGCCCTGGGACAGGGGGGCACCGGGGAGCTGTTTTTT

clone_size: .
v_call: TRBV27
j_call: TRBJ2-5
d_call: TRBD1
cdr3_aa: CASSMTGKYQETQYF
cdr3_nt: TGTGCCAGCTCCATGACAGGGAAGTACCAAGAGACCCAGTACTTC

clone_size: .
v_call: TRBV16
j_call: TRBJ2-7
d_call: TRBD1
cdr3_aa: CASSQSGQGDYEQYF
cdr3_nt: TGTGCCAGCAGCCAATCCGGGCAGGGGGACTACGAGCAGTACTTC

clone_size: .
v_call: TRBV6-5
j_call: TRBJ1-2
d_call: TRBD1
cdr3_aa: CASSWTGGVSGYTF
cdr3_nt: TGTGCCAGCAGTTGGACAGGGGGCGTATCTGGCTACACCTTC

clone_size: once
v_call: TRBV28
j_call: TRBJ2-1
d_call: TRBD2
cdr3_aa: CASSLPLAGYNEQFF
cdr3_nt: TGTGCCAGCAGTTTACCTCTAGCGGGATACAATGAGCAGTTCTTC

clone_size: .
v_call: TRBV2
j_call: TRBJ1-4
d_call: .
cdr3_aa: CASSVGQPGEKLFF
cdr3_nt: TGTGCCAGCAGTGTCGGGCAGCCAGGGGAAAAACTGTTTTTT

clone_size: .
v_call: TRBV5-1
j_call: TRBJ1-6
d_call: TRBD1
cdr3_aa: CATTQGAPNSPLHF
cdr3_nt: TGCGCCACCACACAGGGGGCCCCTAATTCACCCCTCCACTTT

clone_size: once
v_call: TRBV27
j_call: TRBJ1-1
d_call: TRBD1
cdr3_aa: CASSTWTGMDTEAFF
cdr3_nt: TGTGCCAGCAGTACCTGGACAGGGATGGACACTGAAGCTTTCTTT

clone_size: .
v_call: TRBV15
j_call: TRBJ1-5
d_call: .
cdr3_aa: CATSSFSQGQPQHF
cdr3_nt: TGTGCCACCAGCAGCTTCTCCCAGGGCCAGCCCCAGCATTTT

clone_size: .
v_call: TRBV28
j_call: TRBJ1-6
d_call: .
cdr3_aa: CASKRQDSPLHF
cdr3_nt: TGTGCCAGCAAACGGCAGGATTCACCCCTCCACTTT

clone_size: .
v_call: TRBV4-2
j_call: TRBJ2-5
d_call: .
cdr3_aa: CASSQDGGGEETQYF
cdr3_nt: TGTGCCAGCAGCCAAGATGGAGGGGGCGAAGAGACCCAGTACTTC

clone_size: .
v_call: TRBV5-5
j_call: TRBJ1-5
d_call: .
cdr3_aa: CASSSLDSYQPQHF
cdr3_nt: TGTGCCAGCAGCTCTTTGGACAGCTATCAGCCCCAGCATTTT

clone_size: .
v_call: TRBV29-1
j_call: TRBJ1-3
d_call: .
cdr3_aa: CSVEARDTGRNTIYF
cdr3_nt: TGCAGCGTTGAAGCTAGGGACACAGGAAGAAACACCATATATTTT

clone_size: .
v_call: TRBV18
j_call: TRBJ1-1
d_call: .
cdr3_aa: CASSPTAIPNTEAFF
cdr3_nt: TGTGCCAGCTCACCGACAGCAATCCCGAACACTGAAGCTTTCTTT

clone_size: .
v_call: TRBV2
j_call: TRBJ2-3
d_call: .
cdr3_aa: CASSLRVGGVADTQYF
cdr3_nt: TGTGCCAGCAGCCTTAGGGTGGGAGGTGTGGCAGATACGCAGTATTTT

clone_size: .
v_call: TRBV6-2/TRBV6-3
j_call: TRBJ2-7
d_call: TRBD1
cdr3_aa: CASSYRGQSTEQYF
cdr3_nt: TGTGCCAGCAGTTACCGGGGACAGTCTACCGAGCAGTACTTC

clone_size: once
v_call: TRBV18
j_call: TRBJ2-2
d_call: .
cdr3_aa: CASSPGLNTGELFF
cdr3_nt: TGTGCCAGCTCACCGGGACTCAACACCGGGGAGCTGTTTTTT

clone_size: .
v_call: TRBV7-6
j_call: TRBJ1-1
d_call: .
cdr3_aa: CASSLEKSGMNTEAFF
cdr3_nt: TGTGCCAGCAGCTTAGAAAAGTCAGGAATGAACACTGAAGCTTTCTTT

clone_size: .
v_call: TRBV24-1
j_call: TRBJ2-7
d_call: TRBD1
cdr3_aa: CATSDRTGGGTYEQYF
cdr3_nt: TGTGCCACCAGTGATCGGACAGGGGGAGGTACCTACGAGCAGTACTTC

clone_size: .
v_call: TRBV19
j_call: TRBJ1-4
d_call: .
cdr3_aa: CASSEVGEKLFF
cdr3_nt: TGTGCCAGTAGTGAGGTTGGTGAAAAACTGTTTTTT

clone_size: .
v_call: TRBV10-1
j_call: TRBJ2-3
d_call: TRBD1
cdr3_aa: CASSVGDRFTDTQYF
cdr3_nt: TGCGCCAGCAGTGTAGGGGACAGATTCACAGATACGCAGTATTTT

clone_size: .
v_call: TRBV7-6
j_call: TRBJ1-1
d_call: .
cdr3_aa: CASSYRSNTEAFF
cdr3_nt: TGTGCCAGCAGCTACCGGTCGAACACTGAAGCTTTCTTT

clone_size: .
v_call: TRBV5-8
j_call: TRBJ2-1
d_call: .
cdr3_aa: CASSSGQSSYNEQFF
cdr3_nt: TGTGCCAGCAGCTCTGGACAGAGCTCCTACAATGAGCAGTTCTTC

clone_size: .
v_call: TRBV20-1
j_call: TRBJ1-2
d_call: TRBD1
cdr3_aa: CSAIDRDYGYTF
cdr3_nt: TGCAGTGCTATTGACAGGGACTATGGCTACACCTTC

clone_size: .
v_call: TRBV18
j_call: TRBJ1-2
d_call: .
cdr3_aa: CASSILNQVLYTF
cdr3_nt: TGTGCCAGCTCGATTTTAAATCAGGTCCTCTACACCTTC

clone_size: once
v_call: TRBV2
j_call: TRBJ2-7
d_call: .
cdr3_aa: CASKSGSYEQYF
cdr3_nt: TGTGCCAGCAAGAGCGGGTCCTACGAGCAGTACTTC

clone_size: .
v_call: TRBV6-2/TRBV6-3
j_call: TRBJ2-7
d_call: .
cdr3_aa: CASSSPTLATGEEQYF
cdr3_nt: TGTGCCAGCAGCTCCCCAACACTAGCCACGGGGGAGGAGCAGTACTTC

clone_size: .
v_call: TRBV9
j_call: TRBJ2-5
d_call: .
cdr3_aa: CASSAGYHRETQYF
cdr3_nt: TGTGCCAGCAGCGCCGGGTACCACCGGGAGACCCAGTACTTC

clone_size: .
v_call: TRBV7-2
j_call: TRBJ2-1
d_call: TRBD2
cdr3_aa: CASSPTSGSYNEQFF
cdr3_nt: TGTGCCAGCAGCCCTACTAGCGGCTCGTACAATGAGCAGTTCTTC

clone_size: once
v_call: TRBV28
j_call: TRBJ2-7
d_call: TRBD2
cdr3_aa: CASSIPSGRSSSYEQYF
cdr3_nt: TGTGCCAGCAGTATCCCTAGCGGGCGTTCCTCCTCCTACGAGCAGTACTTC

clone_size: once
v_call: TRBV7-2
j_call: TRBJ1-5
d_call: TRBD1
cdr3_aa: CASSLSRTGLLKVKPQHF
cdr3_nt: TGTGCCAGCAGCTTATCTCGGACAGGTCTTCTTAAGGTGAAGCCCCAGCATTTT

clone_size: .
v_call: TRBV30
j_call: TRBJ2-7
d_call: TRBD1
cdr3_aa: CAWRRTGMSEQYF
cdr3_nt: TGTGCCTGGAGAAGGACAGGGATGAGCGAGCAGTACTTC

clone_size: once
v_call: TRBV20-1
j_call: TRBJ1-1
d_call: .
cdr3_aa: CSARGGPEAFF
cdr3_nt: TGCAGTGCTAGAGGGGGGCCTGAAGCTTTCTTT

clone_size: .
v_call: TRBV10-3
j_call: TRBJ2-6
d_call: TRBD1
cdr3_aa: CAISADRAGANVLTF
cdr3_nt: TGTGCCATCAGTGCCGACAGGGCTGGGGCCAACGTCCTGACTTTC

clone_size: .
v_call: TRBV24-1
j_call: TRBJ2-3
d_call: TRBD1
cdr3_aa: CATSGLQGKGSTDTQYF
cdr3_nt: TGTGCCACCAGTGGCTTACAGGGGAAAGGTAGCACAGATACGCAGTATTTT

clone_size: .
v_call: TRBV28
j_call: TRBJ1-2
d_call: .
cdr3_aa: CASSLPHRGYTF
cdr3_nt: TGTGCCAGCAGCTTACCGCATCGGGGCTACACCTTC

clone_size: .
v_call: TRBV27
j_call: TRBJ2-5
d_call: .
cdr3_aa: CASSSQLEGTQYF
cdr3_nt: TGTGCCAGCAGTTCCCAACTGGAGGGGACCCAGTACTTC

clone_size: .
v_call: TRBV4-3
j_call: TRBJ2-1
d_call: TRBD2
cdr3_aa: CASSQESSGGYNEQFF
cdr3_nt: TGCGCCAGCAGCCAAGAATCTAGCGGGGGCTACAATGAGCAGTTCTTC

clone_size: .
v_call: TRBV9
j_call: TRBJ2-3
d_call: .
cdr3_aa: CASSSVGLGDTQYF
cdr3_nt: TGTGCCAGCAGTAGTGTGGGCTTGGGAGATACGCAGTATTTT

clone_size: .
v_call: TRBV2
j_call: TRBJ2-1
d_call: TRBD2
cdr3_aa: CASRETSGSSYNEQFF
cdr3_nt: TGTGCCAGCAGAGAAACTAGCGGGAGCTCCTACAATGAGCAGTTCTTC

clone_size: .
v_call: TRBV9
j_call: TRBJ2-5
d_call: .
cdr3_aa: CASSASSAYQETQYF
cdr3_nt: TGTGCCAGCAGCGCCTCTAGCGCGTACCAAGAGACCCAGTACTTC

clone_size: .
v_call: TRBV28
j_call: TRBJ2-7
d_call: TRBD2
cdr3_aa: CASSLKGLAGGSSYEQYF
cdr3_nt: TGTGCCAGCAGTTTAAAGGGACTAGCGGGAGGATCGTCTTACGAGCAGTACTTC

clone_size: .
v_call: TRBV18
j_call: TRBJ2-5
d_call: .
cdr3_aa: CASSPGHQETQYF
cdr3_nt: TGTGCCAGCTCACCAGGGCACCAAGAGACCCAGTACTTC

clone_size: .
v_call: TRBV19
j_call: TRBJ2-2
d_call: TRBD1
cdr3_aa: CASSIETGPGGELFF
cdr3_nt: TGTGCCAGTAGTATAGAGACAGGGCCCGGCGGGGAGCTGTTTTTT